The 9 T cell receptor beta chains reported below all come from one sample, sequenced in a study of blood T cell repertoires in COVID-19 (dated by TCRdb to 2019 to 2021). The library relied on the immunoSEQ multiplex PCR assay. TCRdb limited this immuneACCESS table to in-frame rearrangements with V and J called. A share of clones is missing; checked studies link under half to unresolved V genes, and the rest is unexplained. This sample is represented by roughly 400,000 clones; 91% of them were singletons. More than 0.85% of the sample is taken by the ten largest. Sequencing was performed on PBMCs or T cells enriched from blood (not recorded which). These TCRs come from a woman aged 40 to 50 who had been exposed to COVID-19.

This clone has just one count. The J gene is TRBJ2-7, the V gene TRBV11-3, with D unclear. Trimming shortened V by 4 bases and J by 1 base, and 20 bases separated the two germline ends. Germline V lookup: CDR1 SGHNT, CDR2 YENEEA. The CDR3 is 17 amino acids. CDR3 residues: CASSSRFRRTESYEQYF. CDR3 sequence (DNA): TGTGCCAGCAGCTCTCGATTCAGGCGCACTGAATCCTACGAGCAGTACTTC.

The chain employs TRBV7-9 and TRBJ2-4, with D perhaps TRBD1 (5 bases). Per germline, CDR1 SEHNR and CDR2 FQNEAQ (reference sequence). The ends were cut back, 10 bases at V and 8 bases at J, with 12 bases in the middle. This CDR3 has 11 amino acids. CDR3 protein: CATRVSDIQYF. The CDR3 region has the DNA TGTGCCACCAGGGTGAGCGACATTCAGTACTTC. Supplemented by reference TRBV7-9 and TRBJ2-4, the full variable domain reads DTGVSQNPRHKITKRGQNVTFRCDPISEHNRLYWYRQTLGQGPEFLTYFQNEAQLEKSRLLSDRFSAERPKGSFSTLEIQRTEQGDSAMYLCATRVSDIQYFGAGTRLSVL.

The gene calls are TRBV9 and TRBJ1-4; 7 bases agree with TRBD1. The ends lost 0 bases at V and 10 bases at J; junction bases unmatched: 9. CDR1 is SGDLS and CDR2 is YYNGEE in the germline V gene. The CDR3 is made up of 15 amino acids. The CDR3 nucleotides are TGTGCCAGCAGCGTAGAGGAGGGGGCGAGGAGAAAACTGTTTTTT. Its protein product is CASSVEEGARRKLFF. The variable domain in full, completed from reference TRBV9 and TRBJ1-4, reads DSGVTQTPKHLITATGQRVTLRCSPRSGDLSVYWYQQSLDQGLQFLIQYYNGEERAKGNILERFSAQQFPDLHSELNLSSLELGDSALYFCASSVEEGARRKLFFGSGTQLSVL.

Only one count was recorded for this clone. The rearrangement uses TRBV13 and TRBJ1-1, with D tentatively TRBD1 (6 bases). CDR3 size: 13 residues. Germline V gene lookup returns CDR1 PRHDT and CDR2 FYEKMQ (reference sequence). V was shortened by 10 bases and J by 0 bases, with 12 bases between the two germline ends. CDR3 residues: CATTRQVNTEAFF. For the CDR3, the DNA is TGTGCCACCACCCGACAGGTGAACACTGAAGCTTTCTTT. The full variable domain, in which reference TRBV13 and TRBJ1-1 provide the parts outside the CDR3, is AAGVIQSPRHLIKEKRETATLKCYPIPRHDTVYWYQQGPGQDPQFLISFYEKMQSDKGSIPDRFSAQQFSDYHSELNMSSLELGDSALYFCATTRQVNTEAFFGQGTRLTVV.

This clone was seen just once. The chain combines TRBV10-2 with TRBJ2-7; 7 bases agree with TRBD1. This CDR3 region has 13 residues. Trimming cost V 7 bases and J 5 bases; bases outside gene matches: 8. Germline CDR1 reads WSHSY; CDR2 reads SAAADI. The CDR3 region has the DNA TGCGCCAGCACCAGACAGGGCGTCAACGAGCAGTACTTC. Translation gives CASTRQGVNEQYF.

The J gene is TRBJ1-1, the V gene TRBV18; tentative D call: TRBD1 (6 bases). The CDR3 consists of 15 residues. Germline V CDR1 and CDR2: KGHSH, LQKENI. Trimming cost V 2 bases and J 2 bases, with 12 bases left between them. Written as DNA, the CDR3 is TGTGCCAGCTCACCAGTACCGGGGGGCAACACTGAAGCTTTCTTT. Translation gives CASSPVPGGNTEAFF.

The genes are TRBV2 and TRBJ1-3; tentative D call: TRBD1 (6 bases). The CDR3 runs to 14 residues. Germline V CDR1 and CDR2: SNHLY, FYNNEI. Trimming removed 4 bases from V and 1 base from J, with 8 bases in between. CDR3 protein: CASSGQVSGNTIYF. CDR3 bases: TGTGCCAGCAGTGGACAGGTTTCTGGAAACACCATATATTTT.

This clone was seen a handful of times. The junction differs from germline at one of its ends, possibly a read error. The chain employs TRBV18 and TRBJ1-1, with D maybe TRBD1 (5 bases). The CDR3 sequence is 13 residues long. Per the germline V gene, CDR1 is KGHSH and CDR2 is LQKENI. CDR3 residues: CASPPGHHTEAFF. The CDR3 region has the DNA TGTGCCAGCCCACCGGGGCACCACACTGAAGCTTTCTTT.

The V call is TRBV9, the J call TRBJ1-6; no firm D call. V lost 1 base, J lost 8 bases, and 7 bases lay in between. This CDR3 has 13 residues. In germline, CDR1 is SGDLS, CDR2 YYNGEE. CDR3 sequence: CASSVTEYSPLHF. The CDR3 DNA follows: TGTGCCAGCAGCGTAACGGAGTATTCACCCCTCCACTTT.